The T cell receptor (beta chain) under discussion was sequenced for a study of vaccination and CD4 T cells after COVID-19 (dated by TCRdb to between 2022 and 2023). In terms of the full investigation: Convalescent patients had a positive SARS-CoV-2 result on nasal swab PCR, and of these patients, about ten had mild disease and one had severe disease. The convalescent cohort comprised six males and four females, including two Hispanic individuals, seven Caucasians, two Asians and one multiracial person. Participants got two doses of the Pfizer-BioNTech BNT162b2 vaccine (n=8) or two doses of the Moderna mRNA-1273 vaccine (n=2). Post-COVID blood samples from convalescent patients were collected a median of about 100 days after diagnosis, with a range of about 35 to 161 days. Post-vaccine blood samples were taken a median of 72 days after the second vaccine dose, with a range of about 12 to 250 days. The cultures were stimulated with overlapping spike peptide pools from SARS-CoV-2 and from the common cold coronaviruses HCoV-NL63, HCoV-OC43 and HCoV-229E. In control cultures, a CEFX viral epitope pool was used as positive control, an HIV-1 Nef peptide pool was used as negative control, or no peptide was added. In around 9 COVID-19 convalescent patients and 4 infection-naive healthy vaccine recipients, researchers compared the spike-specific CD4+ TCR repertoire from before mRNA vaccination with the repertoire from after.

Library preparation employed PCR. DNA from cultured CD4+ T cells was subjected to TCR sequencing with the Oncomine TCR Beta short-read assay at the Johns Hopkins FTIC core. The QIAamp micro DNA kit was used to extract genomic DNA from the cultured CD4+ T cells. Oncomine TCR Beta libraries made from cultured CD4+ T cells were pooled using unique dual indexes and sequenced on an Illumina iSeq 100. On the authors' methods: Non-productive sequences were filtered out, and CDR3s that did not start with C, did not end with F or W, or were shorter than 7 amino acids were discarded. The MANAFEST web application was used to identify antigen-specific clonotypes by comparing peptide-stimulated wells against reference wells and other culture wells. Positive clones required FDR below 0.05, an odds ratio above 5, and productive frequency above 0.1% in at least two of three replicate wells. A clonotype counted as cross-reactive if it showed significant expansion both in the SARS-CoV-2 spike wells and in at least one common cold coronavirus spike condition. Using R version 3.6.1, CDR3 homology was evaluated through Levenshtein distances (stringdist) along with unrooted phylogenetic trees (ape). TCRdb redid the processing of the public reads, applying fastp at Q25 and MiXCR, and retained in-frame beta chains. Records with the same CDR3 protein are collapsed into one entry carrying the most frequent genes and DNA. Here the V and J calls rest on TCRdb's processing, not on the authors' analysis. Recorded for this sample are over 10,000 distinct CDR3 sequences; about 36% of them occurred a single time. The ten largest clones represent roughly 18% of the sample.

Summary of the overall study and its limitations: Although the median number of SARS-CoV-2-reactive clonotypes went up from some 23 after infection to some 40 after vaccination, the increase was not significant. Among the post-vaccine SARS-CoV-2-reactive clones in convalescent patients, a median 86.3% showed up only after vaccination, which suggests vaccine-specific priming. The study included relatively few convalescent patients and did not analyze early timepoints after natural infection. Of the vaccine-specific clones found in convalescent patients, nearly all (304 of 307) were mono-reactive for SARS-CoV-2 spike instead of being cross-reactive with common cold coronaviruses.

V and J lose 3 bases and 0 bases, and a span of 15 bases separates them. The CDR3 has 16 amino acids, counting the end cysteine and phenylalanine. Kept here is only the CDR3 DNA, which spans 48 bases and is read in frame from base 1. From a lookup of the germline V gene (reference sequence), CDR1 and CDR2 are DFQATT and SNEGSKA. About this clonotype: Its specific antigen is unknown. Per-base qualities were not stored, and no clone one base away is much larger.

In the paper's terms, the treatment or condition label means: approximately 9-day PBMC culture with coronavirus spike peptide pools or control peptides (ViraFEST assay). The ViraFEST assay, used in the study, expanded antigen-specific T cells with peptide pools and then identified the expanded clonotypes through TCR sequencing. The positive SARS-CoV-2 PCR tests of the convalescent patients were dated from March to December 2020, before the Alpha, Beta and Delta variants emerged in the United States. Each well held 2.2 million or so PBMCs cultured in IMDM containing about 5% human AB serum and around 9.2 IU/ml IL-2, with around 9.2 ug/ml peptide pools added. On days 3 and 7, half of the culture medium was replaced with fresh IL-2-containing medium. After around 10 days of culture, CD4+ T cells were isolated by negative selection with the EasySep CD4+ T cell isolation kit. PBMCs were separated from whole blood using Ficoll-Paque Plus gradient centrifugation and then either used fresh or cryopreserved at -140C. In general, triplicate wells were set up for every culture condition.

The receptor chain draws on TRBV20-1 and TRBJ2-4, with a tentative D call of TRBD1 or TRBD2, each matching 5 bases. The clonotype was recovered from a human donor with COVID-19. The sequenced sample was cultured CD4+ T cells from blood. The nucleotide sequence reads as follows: TGCAGTGCTAGCATCGGGGCGGGCATAGCCAAAAACATTCAGTACTTC. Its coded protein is CSASIGAGIAKNIQYF.